This TCR beta chain comes out of a study of cytomegalovirus exposure and HLA in healthy donors. Trimming removed 2 bases from V and 7 bases from J, with 9 bases in between. CDR1 and CDR2 from the germline V gene are MNHEY and SMNVEV (reference sequence). The CDR3 has 13 amino acids. Overall study findings and caveats: Rare sequences made up most TCRs, while some public TCRs were found in many donors.

With respect to this clone: Its antigen remains unidentified.

Produced via immunoSEQ multiplex PCR; TCRdb's table is partial and in-frame only. The table lists over 100,000 clones, 89% of them singletons. This clonotype was obtained from a woman aged 18-29 years in good health and CMV-seronegative. The V and J genes are TRBV27 and TRBJ1-5; no reliable D call. Sequences were obtained from PBMCs. The DNA for the CDR3 is TGTGCCAGCAGTTTAGGGTCGAGGCAGCCCCAGCATTTT. Translation: CASSLGSRQPQHF.